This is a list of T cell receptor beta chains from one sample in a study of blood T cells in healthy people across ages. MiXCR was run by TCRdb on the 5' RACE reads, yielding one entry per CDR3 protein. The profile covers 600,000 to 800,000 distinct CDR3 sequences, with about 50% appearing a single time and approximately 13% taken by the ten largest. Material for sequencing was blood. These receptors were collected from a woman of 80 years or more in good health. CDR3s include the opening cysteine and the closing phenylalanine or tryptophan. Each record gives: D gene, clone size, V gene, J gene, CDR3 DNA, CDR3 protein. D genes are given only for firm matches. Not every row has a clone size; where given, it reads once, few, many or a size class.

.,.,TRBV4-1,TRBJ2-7,TGCGCCAGCAGCCAAGATGATTTAGGCGGGACATGGACGAAGCAGTACTTC,CASSQDDLGGTWTKQYF
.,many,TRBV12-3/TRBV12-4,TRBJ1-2,TGTGCCAGCAGTTTCGGGGGCCCCAATGGCTACACCTTC,CASSFGGPNGYTF
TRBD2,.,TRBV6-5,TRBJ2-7,TGTGCCAGCAGCCGCATAGCGGGGAGCTCCTACGAGCAGTACTTC,CASSRIAGSSYEQYF
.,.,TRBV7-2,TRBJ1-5,TGTGCCAGCAGCTTTATGGGGGCGAATCGGCCCCAGCATTTT,CASSFMGANRPQHF
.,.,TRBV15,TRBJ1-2,TGTGCCACCAGCAGAGATCCGAAGTTCTGGGCTTATGGCTACACCTTC,CATSRDPKFWAYGYTF
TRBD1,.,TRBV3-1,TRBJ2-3,TGTGCCAGCAGCCCTGGGGGGACAGGATCGCAAACGCAGTATTTT,CASSPGGTGSQTQYF
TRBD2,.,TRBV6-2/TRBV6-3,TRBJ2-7,TGTGCCAGCAGTTACGGTAGCGGGACCTACGAGCAGTACTTC,CASSYGSGTYEQYF
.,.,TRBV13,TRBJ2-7,TGTGCCAGCAGCCGGGAAAGCACCTACGAGCAGTACTTC,CASSRESTYEQYF
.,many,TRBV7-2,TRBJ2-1,TGTGCCAGCAGCAGGGAATATCATCCGCTTTACAATGAGCAGTTCTTC,CASSREYHPLYNEQFF
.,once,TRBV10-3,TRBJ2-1,TGTGCCATCAGTCCCGGAGGGGGGCGTTTTCGTGGAGGGAATGAGCAGTTCTTC,CAISPGGGRFRGGNEQFF
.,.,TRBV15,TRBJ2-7,TGTGCCACCAGCAGAGTCGCAGGATCCTACGAGCAGTACTTC,CATSRVAGSYEQYF
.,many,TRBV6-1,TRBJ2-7,TGTGCCAGCAGTGAGCCGGGGGCCTACGAGCAGTACTTC,CASSEPGAYEQYF
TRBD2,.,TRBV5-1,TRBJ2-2,TGCGCCAGCAGCTTCTTAGGACTAGCGGGACCCTCGAACACCGGGGAGCTGTTTTTT,CASSFLGLAGPSNTGELFF
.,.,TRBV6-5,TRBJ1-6,TGTGCCAGCAGGGACGGGACATATAATTCACCCCTCCACTTT,CASRDGTYNSPLHF